These 27 T cell receptor beta chains originate from one sample sequenced in a study of monozygotic twins with inflammatory bowel disease. TCRdb reanalyzed the 5' RACE reads and collapses them to one entry per CDR3 protein, without DNA. Recorded for this sample: 110,000 to 150,000 distinct CDR3 sequences. Source material: blood. The receptor set was obtained from a human donor with ulcerative colitis or Crohn's disease, or a healthy co-twin of an affected twin (not recorded which).

V and J are TRBV5-1 and TRBJ2-7; TCRdb's D call, TRBD1, is unchecked because there is no DNA. The CDR3 runs to 15 residues. Germline CDR1 SGHRS, CDR2 YFSETQ. The CDR3 sequence is CASSLGTGGAKGQYF.

CDR3 in amino acids: CATSAVSLAEPTYNKQFF. This chain links TRBV24-1 with TRBJ2-1; with no DNA, the TCRdb D assignment of TRBD2 cannot be verified. The CDR3 loop spans 18 amino acids. Germline V gene lookup returns CDR1 KGHDR and CDR2 SFDVKD.

The rearrangement joins TRBV10-3 to TRBJ1-1. This CDR3 is built from 14 residues. Germline-derived CDR1 and CDR2 are ENHRY and SYGVKD. CDR3 residues: CAVAIGDMNTEAFF.

This chain uses TRBV4-1 with TRBJ2-1; TCRdb returns TRBD1, unconfirmable since there is no DNA. CDR3 length equals 22 residues. Germline loops: CDR1 MGHRA, CDR2 YSYEKL. The CDR3 here is CASSQDFAPGQGSGRAVNEQFF.

The chain carries TRBV7-2 and TRBJ1-1. The CDR3 is made up of 14 amino acids. Germline values: CDR1 SGHTA, CDR2 FQGNSA. The CDR3 loop reads CASRSLIRNTEAFF.

CDR3 in amino acids: CASSQIGTSGIPQTQYF. V and J are TRBV4-3 and TRBJ2-3; TCRdb selects TRBD2, and the lack of DNA leaves this call unchecked. Germline assignment: CDR1 LGHNA and CDR2 YSLEER. This CDR3 is built from 17 residues.

This chain joins TRBV7-9 and TRBJ2-7. The CDR3 covers 14 residues. CDR1 is SEHNR and CDR2 is FQNEAQ in the germline V gene (reference sequence). The CDR3 spells CASSFGQRLAEQYF.

The chain carries TRBV5-1 and TRBJ2-1; with no DNA, the TCRdb D assignment of TRBD1 cannot be verified. Per germline, CDR1 SGHRS and CDR2 YFSETQ. The CDR3 consists of 14 residues. This CDR3 is CASLGTGGNNEQFF.

The V and J genes are TRBV28 and TRBJ1-1; TCRdb reports TRBD1, a call that lacks DNA to check it against. This CDR3 region has 12 residues. Germline loops: CDR1 MDHEN, CDR2 SYDVKM. Here the CDR3 reads CASSFEGADAFF.

The chain employs TRBV6-6 and TRBJ1-1; TCRdb indicates TRBD1, and absent DNA this call remains unverified. The CDR3 is 14 amino acids. The germline V gene has CDR1 MNHNY and CDR2 SVGAGI (reference sequence). CDR3 region: CASSPGAPNTEAFF.

CDR3 loop: CASSEQGNTGELFF. This chain joins TRBV12-3 or TRBV12-4 and TRBJ2-2; checking the TCRdb D call of TRBD1 is not possible without DNA. The CDR3 runs 14 residues.

The gene calls are TRBV29-1 and TRBJ2-7; as DNA is missing, the TRBD1 call by TCRdb cannot be tested. Germline CDR1 SQVTM, CDR2 ANQGSEA. The CDR3 is made up of 12 amino acids. This chain's CDR3 is CSVVGGHGEQYF.

This sequence joins TRBV4-1 and TRBJ1-5; TCRdb reports TRBD1, a call that lacks DNA to check it against. CDR3 length equals 15 residues. Germline V gene sequence: CDR1 MGHRA, CDR2 YSYEKL. The CDR3 sequence is CASSQDGAGERPQHF.

V usage is TRBV6-2 or TRBV6-3 and J usage is TRBJ1-5; TCRdb outputs TRBD1, but without DNA this stays unchecked. The CDR3 covers 15 residues. Germline V gives CDR1 MNHEY, CDR2 SVGEGT. This CDR3 is CASGYEWGSNQPQHF.

The chain is built from TRBV7-2 and TRBJ2-2; there is no DNA to check the TCRdb D call of TRBD1. Germline values: CDR1 SGHTA, CDR2 FQGNSA. The CDR3 spans 17 residues. CDR3 sequence reads: CASSSPVGQTNTGELFF.

V usage is TRBV28 and J usage is TRBJ2-1. CDR1 and CDR2 from the germline V gene are MDHEN and SYDVKM. The length of the CDR3 is 11 residues. CDR3 protein: CASSELWEQFF.

V is TRBV5-1 and J is TRBJ2-7. This CDR3 region has 13 residues. Germline V gene data show CDR1 as SGHRS and CDR2 as YFSETQ. CDR3 protein: CASSLSLVHEQYF.

The chain is built from TRBV11-2 and TRBJ2-2; without DNA, the TCRdb call of TRBD1 cannot be checked. CDR3 size: 17 residues. CDR1 SGHAT and CDR2 FQNNGV come from the germline V gene. The CDR3: CASSWTGGTANTGELFF.

The chain has TRBV9 and TRBJ2-1. Germline CDR1 SGDLS, CDR2 YYNGEE. The CDR3 sequence is 17 residues long. Here the CDR3 reads CASSPRPLYSSYNEQFF.

The chain carries TRBV11-2 and TRBJ2-7. The CDR3 runs 13 residues. Germline loops: CDR1 SGHAT, CDR2 FQNNGV. Here the CDR3 reads CASSLGQTYEQYF.

This chain uses TRBV6-2 or TRBV6-3 with TRBJ1-1; with no DNA, the TCRdb D assignment of TRBD1 cannot be verified. This CDR3 contains 15 residues. The germline V gene encodes CDR1 MNHEY and CDR2 SVGEGT. CDR3 sequence: CASSPSTGVNTEAFF.

The gene calls are TRBV30 and TRBJ1-2; the D call from TCRdb, TRBD1, cannot be confirmed without DNA. The CDR3 consists of 13 residues. Germline CDR1 is GTSNPN and CDR2 is SVGIG (reference sequence). CDR3 sequence reads: CAWKTSAWGGYTF.

The gene calls are TRBV5-1 and TRBJ2-1. The CDR3 is made up of 12 amino acids. Germline CDR1 is SGHRS and CDR2 is YFSETQ. Here the CDR3 reads CASSLVTNEQFF.

The chain is built from TRBV11-2 and TRBJ1-2; TCRdb's assignment of TRBD1 cannot be checked, as there is no DNA. This CDR3 contains 13 residues. Germline V gives CDR1 SGHAT, CDR2 FQNNGV. The CDR3 loop is CASSLYRVEGYTF.

V and J are TRBV6-1 and TRBJ1-2. CDR3 length: 15 residues. Looked up from germline, CDR1 is MNHNS and CDR2 is SASEGT. CDR3 loop: CATTVRHLITYGYTF.

The chain carries TRBV29-1 and TRBJ2-1; TCRdb outputs TRBD1, but without DNA this stays unchecked. The CDR3 has 15 amino acids. CDR1 and CDR2 (germline): SQVTM, ANQGSEA. CDR3 amino acids: CSVEDRTGGYGEQFF.

The rearrangement joins TRBV6-2 or TRBV6-3 to TRBJ2-6; the D gene TCRdb calls, TRBD2, cannot be checked with no DNA. There are 16 residues in the CDR3. CDR1 is MNHEY and CDR2 is SVGEGT in the germline V gene. This CDR3 reads CASTRGPIALANILTF.